This TCR beta chain is drawn from a study of early T cells in non-severe SARS-CoV-2 infection. Across the study: RNA in bulk from unsorted whole blood was sequenced, and chains were unpaired.

As for this clonotype: The target antigen is unknown.

General study points: VDJdb matches were skewed toward anti-spike CD8 T cell responses.

With 1 base removed from V and 7 bases from J, the gap between germline ends came to 11 bases. CDR3 length: 15 amino acids. Germline V gene lookup returns CDR1 SEHNR and CDR2 FQNEAQ (reference sequence). Individual cDNA molecules were tagged with unique molecular identifiers, the study reported. TCRdb reprocessed the 5' RACE reads via MiXCR and lists one record per CDR3 protein. The table includes some 60,000 distinct CDR3 sequences, about 12% detected once. This sequence was found in an adult who was a healthcare worker with PCR-confirmed SARS-CoV-2 infection or an uninfected control (not recorded which). Sequenced here: whole blood, sampled at baseline. The chain combines TRBV7-9 with TRBJ1-6; D gene ambiguous. The CDR3 region is CASSLGTGFNSPLHF. In nucleotides, the CDR3 is TGTGCCAGCAGCTTAGGCACGGGGTTCAATTCACCCCTCCACTTT.